The sequence of this T cell receptor beta chain was determined in a study of T cell changes during pregnancy in multiple sclerosis. Trimming shortened V by 1 base and J by 0 bases, and 13 bases separated the two germline ends. CDR3 length: 17 amino acids. Germline values: CDR1 LNHDA, CDR2 SQIVND (reference sequence). Sequencing used immunoSEQ multiplex PCR; TCRdb keeps in-frame clones, though not all of them. This sample has 35,000 to 45,000 clones, with around nine tenths found just once. Sequenced material: CD4+ T cells from peripheral blood mononuclear cells, taken in the first trimester of pregnancy. The source of this sequence is a female donor with multiple sclerosis, enrolled in a pregnancy study. The V and J genes are TRBV19 and TRBJ2-1; no clear D gene. The CDR3 is CASSIAHYRSSYNEQFF. For the CDR3, the DNA is TGTGCCAGTAGTATAGCCCACTACCGCAGCTCCTACAATGAGCAGTTCTTC.